The 21 T cell receptor beta chains given below trace back to one sample, sequenced in a study of a mutant IDH1 vaccine in newly diagnosed glioma. These receptors lack a known antigen. The assay was immunoSEQ multiplex PCR, and TCRdb's table has in-frame clones only and misses some. In the table there are tens of thousands of clones, roughly 70% of which are singletons. Described time point: week 47, end of study. Vaccine doses each comprised 300 ug of mutant IDH1 20-mer peptide, with topical imiquimod. Sequenced material: PBMCs, taken from a glioma patient whose treatment included an IDH1 peptide vaccine. The receptors derive from a middle-aged man with glioma.

This chain connects TRBV6-4 to TRBJ1-2; weak D call: TRBD1 (6 bases). CDR3 size: 17 residues. Germline CDR1 MRHNA, CDR2 SNTAGT. Trimming removed 8 bases at V and 4 bases at J, with 26 bases between. Here the CDR3 DNA reads TGTGCCAGCCGCGAATCAGGGGATCTCGGACTTGTCTATGGCTACACCTTC. As protein: CASRESGDLGLVYGYTF.

The chain has TRBV28 and TRBJ2-7, with TRBD2 as a possible D gene (7 bases). The V gene lost 6 bases and the J gene lost 1 base, with 10 bases spanning the gap. This CDR3 region has 13 residues. Germline values: CDR1 MDHEN, CDR2 SYDVKM. The CDR3 reads CASRGGGSYEQYV. DNA for the CDR3: TGTGCCAGCAGAGGGGGGGGATCCTACGAGCAGTACGTC.

The rearrangement uses TRBV27 and TRBJ2-1; D perhaps matches TRBD2 (6 bases). Germline V lookup: CDR1 MNHEY, CDR2 SMNVEV (reference sequence). The CDR3 is made up of 16 amino acids. V was shortened by 6 bases and J by 2 bases, with 17 bases between the two germline ends. The CDR3 is CASRSLLARAYNEQFF. The CDR3 DNA reads TGTGCCAGCAGGAGCCTTCTAGCGCGCGCCTACAATGAGCAGTTCTTC.

This clone was found a few times. V usage is TRBV5-1 and J usage is TRBJ2-1; TRBD2 matches 12 bases. This CDR3 has 16 residues. J was trimmed by 7 bases and V by 0 bases; bases with no gene match: 5. Germline values: CDR1 SGHRS, CDR2 YFSETQ. The DNA of the CDR3 is TGCGCCAGCAGCTTGGGGCTAGCGGGAGGGATGAATGAGCAGTTCTTC. It codes for CASSLGLAGGMNEQFF.

This clone occurred a few times. J is TRBJ1-2 and V is TRBV4-1; D ambiguous. The CDR3 spans 12 residues. V lost 4 bases and J lost 5, with 8 bases in between. Germline values: CDR1 MGHRA, CDR2 YSYEKL. This CDR3 reads CASSRPDYGYTF. As DNA, the CDR3 is TGCGCCAGCAGCCGGCCGGATTATGGCTACACCTTC.

The chain combines TRBV5-6 with TRBJ1-2; D unclear. The V gene lost 1 base and the J gene lost 6 bases, with 10 bases spanning the gap. The germline gives CDR1 SGHDT, CDR2 YYEEEE. The CDR3 extends over 13 amino acids. For the CDR3, the DNA is TGTGCCAGCAGCTTGCCCCCCAAAAATGGCTACACCTTC. Amino acid sequence: CASSLPPKNGYTF. The full variable domain, its missing parts supplied by reference TRBV5-6 and TRBJ1-2, is DAGVTQSPTHLIKTRGQQVTLRCSPKSGHDTVSWYQQALGQGPQFIFQYYEEEERQRGNFPDRFSGHQFPNYSSELNVNALLLGDSALYLCASSLPPKNGYTFGSGTRLTVV.

This chain joins TRBV6-5 and TRBJ2-1, with TRBD1 matching 7 bases. The V and J ends lost 6 bases and 6 bases, in that order; junction bases with no gene match: 5. There are 13 residues in the CDR3. The V gene's germline CDR1 is MNHEY and CDR2 SVGAGI. As DNA, the CDR3 is TGTGCCAGCAGACGGGACAGTCTCAATGAGCAGTTCTTC. This gives the protein CASRRDSLNEQFF.

This chain links TRBV13 with TRBJ2-3; the match to TRBD2 covers 10 bases. The CDR3 has 17 amino acids. V shed 0 bases, J shed 4 bases, and the junction held 7 bases outside the gene matches. Germline CDR1 is PRHDT and CDR2 is FYEKMQ (reference sequence). The CDR3 loop reads CASSLGASGRTADTQYF. CDR3 coding DNA: TGTGCCAGCAGCTTAGGGGCTAGCGGGAGAACAGCAGATACGCAGTATTTT.

The chain employs TRBV30 and TRBJ2-7; 8 bases are shared with TRBD1. This CDR3 contains 13 residues. Germline values: CDR1 GTSNPN, CDR2 SVGIG (reference sequence). The V segment lost 5 bases and the J segment 1 base; nucleotides outside the gene matches: 4. The DNA for the CDR3 is TGTGCCTGGGGCAGGGGGCTGTCCTACGAGCAGTACGTC. This encodes CAWGRGLSYEQYV.

V is TRBV5-6 and J is TRBJ2-7, with 16 bases matching TRBD2. The length of the CDR3 is 18 residues. Trimming at V came to 4 bases and at J to 1 base, leaving 8 bases not matched to a gene. Germline V CDR1 and CDR2: SGHDT, YYEEEE. This chain's CDR3 is CASSLPGLAGGKSYEQYF. In DNA, the CDR3 is TGTGCCAGCAGCCTTCCGGGACTAGCGGGAGGGAAATCCTACGAGCAGTACTTC.

This clone was seen only a few times. The V and J genes are TRBV10-2 and TRBJ2-1; TRBD2 matches at 9 bases. From germline, CDR1 is WSHSY and CDR2 SAAADI. Trimming at V came to 7 bases and at J to 6 bases, leaving 10 bases not matched to a gene. The length of the CDR3 is 15 residues. CDR3 coding DNA: TGCGCCAGCATAGCGGGAGAAAGGTGGGGCAATGAGCAGTTCTTC. Translated: CASIAGERWGNEQFF.

The rearrangement links TRBV30 to TRBJ2-6; tentative D call: TRBD1 (6 bases). V was cut by 0 bases and J by 9 bases, with 9 bases left in between. The length of the CDR3 is 13 residues. Per the germline V gene, CDR1 is GTSNPN and CDR2 is SVGIG (reference sequence). CDR3 nucleotide sequence: TGTGCCTGGAGTGTACAGGGTATCAACGTCCTGACTTTC. Translated: CAWSVQGINVLTF.

The rearrangement uses TRBV28 and TRBJ2-7; D possibly corresponds to TRBD2 (6 bases). Between the trimmed V and J ends, which lost 1 base and 2 bases, there was a span of 18 bases. Germline-derived CDR1 and CDR2 are MDHEN and SYDVKM. This CDR3 is built from 17 residues. The DNA for the CDR3 is TGTGCCAGCAGTTTATTGACCCCCAGGGACTCACCCTACGAGCAGTACTTC. This translates into CASSLLTPRDSPYEQYF.

V gene TRBV19 combines with J gene TRBJ2-5, with D perhaps matching TRBD1 (5 bases). V dropped 2 bases and J dropped 1 base, with 14 bases sitting between them. The germline CDR1 and CDR2 sequences are LNHDA and SQIVND (reference sequence). The CDR3 is 16 amino acids. The DNA of the CDR3 is TGTGCCAGTAGTATACAGGGTTTCCGGACCCAAGAGACCCAGTACTTC. As protein: CASSIQGFRTQETQYF.

The rearrangement uses TRBV6-1 and TRBJ1-5; 8 bases are shared with TRBD1. CDR3 length equals 15 residues. Trimming at V came to 7 bases and at J to 2 bases, leaving 7 bases not matched to a gene. In germline, CDR1 is MNHNS, CDR2 SASEGT. The CDR3 DNA is TGTGCCAGCACGACAGGGGTTGTGGGCAATCAGCCCCAGCATTTT. It encodes CASTTGVVGNQPQHF.

The chain's CDR3 is CASTPGTLYNEQFF. In DNA form, the CDR3 reads TGTGCCAGCACACCCGGGACTCTTTACAATGAGCAGTTCTTC. The chain is built from TRBV11-2 and TRBJ2-1; TRBD2 might be the D (6 bases). CDR3 length: 14 amino acids. Trimming cost V 7 bases and J 4 bases, with 14 bases left between them. CDR1 and CDR2 (germline): SGHAT, FQNNGV. Full variable domain (remainder filled in from reference TRBV11-2 and TRBJ2-1): EAGVAQSPRYKIIEKRQSVAFWCNPISGHATLYWYQQILGQGPKLLIQFQNNGVVDDSQLPKDRFSAERLKGVDSTLKIQPAKLEDSAVYLCASTPGTLYNEQFFGPGTRLTVL.

The chain couples TRBV2 to TRBJ1-5, with D hard to call. The CDR3 sequence is 13 residues long. The V and J ends lost 6 bases and 2 bases respectively, with 8 bases between them. Per germline, CDR1 SNHLY and CDR2 FYNNEI. The CDR3 DNA reads TGTGCCAGCAGCCTCTATCGCAATCAGCCCCAGCATTTT. Its translation is CASSLYRNQPQHF.

There are a few counts of this clone. V is TRBV19 and J is TRBJ2-1, with D tentatively TRBD1 or TRBD2 (5 bases each). Trimming removed 6 bases at V and 9 bases at J, with 15 bases between. Germline values: CDR1 LNHDA, CDR2 SQIVND (reference sequence). The CDR3 has 13 residues. For the CDR3, the DNA is TGTGCCAGTAGCCAGTGGGGGTTCGGTGAGCAGTTCTTC. It translates to CASSQWGFGEQFF.

This clone was detected only a few times. The rearrangement joins TRBV10-3 to TRBJ1-4; D is possibly TRBD1 (6 bases). Trimming took off 4 bases at V and 6 bases at J, with 18 bases between the two ends. This CDR3 comprises 16 residues. CDR1 is ENHRY, CDR2 SYGVKD, per germline. The CDR3 loop is CAISAEQGEVDEKLFF. CDR3 DNA: TGTGCCATCAGTGCCGAACAGGGAGAGGTTGATGAAAAACTGTTTTTT.

This clone has only a few counts. The rearrangement uses TRBV27 and TRBJ1-1, with 9 bases aligning to TRBD1. The length of the CDR3 is 15 residues. Germline lookup yields CDR1 MNHEY and CDR2 SMNVEV (reference sequence). V shed 8 bases and J 6 bases; nucleotides not matched to a gene: 13. The CDR3 region is CASPITGGVWAEAFF. The CDR3 DNA follows: TGTGCCAGCCCAATTACAGGGGGCGTGTGGGCTGAAGCTTTCTTT.

In this sample, this clone turned up once. CDR3 sequence (DNA): TGCGCCAGCAGCTTGTCGGGGGAAAAACTGTTTTTT. Its translation is CASSLSGEKLFF. V gene TRBV5-1 combines with J gene TRBJ1-4, with D unresolved. Germline V gene sequence: CDR1 SGHRS, CDR2 YFSETQ. The CDR3 totals 12 residues. Trimming shortened V by 1 base and J by 8 bases, and 6 bases separated the two germline ends.